This TCR beta chain was identified in a study of response to subunit inactivated influenza vaccine. TCRdb reprocessed the RT-PCR reads with MiXCR, giving one entry per CDR3 protein. This repertoire shows more than 550,000 distinct CDR3 sequences, 12% found once; its top ten account for more than 8.5%. Study outcomes and limitations: The authors put forward the suggestion that each seasonal influenza vaccination may bring in only a limited number of new T cells.

With regard to this clonotype: Its antigen is currently unknown.

This material consisted of PBMCs from blood, taken on the day of vaccination. This receptor was taken from a man aged 50-60 years who received an inactivated influenza vaccine.

In DNA form, the CDR3 reads TGCGCCAGCAGCGCCTCCGGGACAGGGGCTGGCTCTGAAGCTTTCTTT. Translating gives CASSASGTGAGSEAFF. The chain has TRBV5-1 and TRBJ1-1, with 10 bases matching TRBD1. Germline CDR1 is SGHRS and CDR2 is YFSETQ. The V and J ends lost 4 bases and 6 bases, in that order; junction bases with no gene match: 12. The CDR3 loop spans 16 amino acids.